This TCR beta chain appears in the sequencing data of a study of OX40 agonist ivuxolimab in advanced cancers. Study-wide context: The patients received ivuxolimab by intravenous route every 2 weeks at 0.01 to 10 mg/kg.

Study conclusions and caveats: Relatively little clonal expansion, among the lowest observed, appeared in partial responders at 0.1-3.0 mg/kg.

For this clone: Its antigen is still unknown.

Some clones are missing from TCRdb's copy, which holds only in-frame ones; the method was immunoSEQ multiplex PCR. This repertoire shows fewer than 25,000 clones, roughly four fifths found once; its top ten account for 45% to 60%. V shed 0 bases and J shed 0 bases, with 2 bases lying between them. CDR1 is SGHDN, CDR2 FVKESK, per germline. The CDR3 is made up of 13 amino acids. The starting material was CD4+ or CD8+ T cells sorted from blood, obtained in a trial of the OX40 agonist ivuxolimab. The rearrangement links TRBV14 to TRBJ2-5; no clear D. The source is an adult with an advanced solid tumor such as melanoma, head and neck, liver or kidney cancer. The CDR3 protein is CASSQEYQETQYF. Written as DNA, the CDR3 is TGTGCCAGCAGCCAAGAGTACCAAGAGACCCAGTACTTC.